This note documents a single T cell receptor (beta chain) sequence. The antigen remains undetermined. The length of the CDR3 is 17 residues. The trim removed 0 bases at V and 6 bases at J, leaving 11 bases unmatched. Germline loops: CDR1 LGHNA, CDR2 YNFKEQ. Time point noted: pre-treatment sample, taken before nivolumab and TIL therapy. Tumor tissue came from excised metastases, mostly pleural nodules or supraclavicular lymph nodes. Progressing patients received lymphodepletion, expanded TIL infusion and IL-2. The data were taken from a study of TIL therapy for anti-PD-1-resistant metastatic lung cancer. On the study more broadly: Most patients had lung adenocarcinoma. Study-wide results and caveats: Compared with baseline intratumoral T cells, expanded TIL cultures were more clonal and less diverse (around 5.9% vs 31%).

The immunoSEQ assay was v3. Some clones are missing from TCRdb's copy, which holds only in-frame ones; the method was immunoSEQ multiplex PCR. The sample records some 90,000 clones, under 70% being singletons. The V call is TRBV4-2, the J call TRBJ2-7; 10 bases agree with TRBD2. This sequence was found in a person aged 25 to 79 with non-small cell lung cancer. The sample in question was tumor tissue, obtained at baseline. In nucleotides, the CDR3 is TGTGCCAGCAGCCAAGATAGAGGGCTAGCGGGAGAATCCGAGCAGTACTTC. It is translated as CASSQDRGLAGESEQYF.